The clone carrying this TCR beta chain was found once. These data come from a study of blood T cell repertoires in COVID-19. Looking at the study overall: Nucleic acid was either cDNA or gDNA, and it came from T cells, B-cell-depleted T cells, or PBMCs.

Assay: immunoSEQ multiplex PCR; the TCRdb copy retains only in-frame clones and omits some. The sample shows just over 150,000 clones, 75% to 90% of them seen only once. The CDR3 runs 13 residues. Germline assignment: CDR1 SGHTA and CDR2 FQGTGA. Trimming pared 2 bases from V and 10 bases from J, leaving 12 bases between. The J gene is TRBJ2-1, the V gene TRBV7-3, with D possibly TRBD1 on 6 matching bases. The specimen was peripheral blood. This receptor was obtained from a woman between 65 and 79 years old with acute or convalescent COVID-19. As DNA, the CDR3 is TGTGCCAGCAGCTTATCTTCCAGGGGCGAGCAGTTCTTC. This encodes CASSLSSRGEQFF. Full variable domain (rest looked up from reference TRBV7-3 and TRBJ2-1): GAGVSQTPSNKVTEKGKYVELRCDPISGHTALYWYRQSLGQGPEFLIYFQGTGAADDSGLPNDRFFAVRPEGSVSTLKIQRTERGDSAVYLCASSLSSRGEQFFGPGTRLTVL.